This TCR beta chain was sequenced in a study of cytomegalovirus exposure and HLA in healthy donors. Details on this clone: What it binds is unknown.

Using immunoSEQ multiplex PCR, the repertoire was profiled, and TCRdb retains in-frame clones only, with some absent. The sample comprises roughly 250,000 clones, almost 90% of which are singletons, and 0.3% to 0.4% rests with the top ten. The donors were part of the validation cohort of 120 subjects. That cohort was separate from the first cohort, which comprised fewer than 800 subjects. Notes on the study in general: It was confirmed in vitro that three of the CMV-associated chains were specific for CMV antigens. The study designated about 160 TCR beta chains cytomegalovirus-associated.

Germline CDR1 is SGHVS and CDR2 is FNYEAQ. V was pared by 8 bases and J by 3 bases, with 19 bases between. CDR3 length equals 16 residues. The sequenced sample consisted of PBMCs. The genes are TRBV7-6 and TRBJ2-2; a possible D gene is TRBD1 (5 bases). This sequence was found in a woman aged 18-29 years in good health and CMV-seronegative. The CDR3 DNA reads as TGTGCCAGCGGGCCGGGTGGTGGGGCGGACACCGGGGAGCTGTTTTTT. Translating gives CASGPGGGADTGELFF.